One T cell receptor (beta chain) is described in this entry. This clonotype turned up a few times. Its antigen remains unidentified. Base qualities are not provided; no much larger clone lies one nucleotide away. The source of the sample is a study of T cell repertoires in cytomegalovirus infection (dated by TCRdb to the late 2010s). About the investigation overall: Recently identified HLA-C-restricted CMV epitopes, whose presentation resists viral immunomodulation, were targeted by peptide stimulations together with well-studied HLA-B-restricted epitopes. Donor HLA type was relevant to the analysis, as public TCR beta signatures indicated carriage of CMV infection together with the matching HLA type.

Beyond this particular receptor, the publication reports: In both this cohort and an independent roughly 330-donor cohort, the cumulative frequency of public TCR beta family members distinguished carriers of CMV infection plus the relevant HLA type. The ex vivo response was dominated by HLA-C-restricted CMV-specific TCR beta clonotypes, which also provided the single most frequent clonotype in two of eight donors.

Including the terminal cysteine and phenylalanine, the CDR3 comprises 14 residues. The read is trimmed to its CDR3 DNA, 42 bases read in frame from base 1. CDR1 MGHDK and CDR2 SYGVNS were looked up in the germline V gene. A distance of 14 bases separates the germline ends of V and J, which lose 4 bases and 5 bases respectively. The sample's treatment or condition, from its label and the paper: in vitro stimulation with specific CMV peptide epitopes to enrich CMV-specific T cells. Sequencing used an Illumina HiSeq 1500. The public reads were reprocessed in TCRdb via fastp at Q25 and MiXCR, keeping in-frame beta chains. Duplicate CDR3 protein sequences are folded into a single record with the most common DNA and genes. Within this sample are roughly 51,000 distinct CDR3 sequences, with more than 15% of them counted one time only. The top ten clonotypes cover around 27% of the sample.

The sample here was CD8+ T cells from cultured PBMCs, taken from culture after CMV antigen stimulation. The chain uses TRBV25-1 and TRBJ1-2; TRBD1 is a possible D gene, resting on 5 matching bases. This clonotype was obtained from a human donor in good health (CMV status not recorded). Some clones in this sample may be carry-over from other donors' samples. The bases are TGTGCCAGCAGTGGACAGCCCGGGGCTTATGGCTACACCTTC. This translates into CASSGQPGAYGYTF.